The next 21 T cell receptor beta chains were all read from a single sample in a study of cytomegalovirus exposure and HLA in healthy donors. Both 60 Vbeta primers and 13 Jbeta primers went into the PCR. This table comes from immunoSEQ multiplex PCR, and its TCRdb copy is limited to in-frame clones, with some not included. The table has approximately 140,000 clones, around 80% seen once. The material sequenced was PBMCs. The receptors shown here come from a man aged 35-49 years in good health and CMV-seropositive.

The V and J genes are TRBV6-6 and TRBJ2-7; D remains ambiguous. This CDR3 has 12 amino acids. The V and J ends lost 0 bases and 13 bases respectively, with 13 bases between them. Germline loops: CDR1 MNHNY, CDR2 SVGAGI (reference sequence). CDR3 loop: CASSYSGSTPYF. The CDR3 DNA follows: TGTGCCAGCAGTTACTCGGGCTCGACCCCCTACTTC.

CDR3 nucleotides: TGTGCCAGCAGTCCATGGGGACAAGCTTCCTACGAGCAGTACTTC. Its translation: CASSPWGQASYEQYF. J is TRBJ2-7 and V is TRBV27, with D possibly being TRBD1 (6 bases). Trimming removed 5 bases from V and 1 base from J, with 15 bases in between. CDR3 length: 15 residues. The germline CDR1 and CDR2 sequences are MNHEY and SMNVEV (reference sequence).

For the CDR3, the DNA is TGTGCCAGCAGCCGAACAGCGGGAGCGGCAAATGAGCAGTTCTTC. Its translation: CASSRTAGAANEQFF. The V and J genes are TRBV9 and TRBJ2-1; 8 nucleotides agree with TRBD2. CDR3 length: 15 residues. Germline V lookup: CDR1 SGDLS, CDR2 YYNGEE. J gave up 7 bases and V 4 bases, and 10 bases lay outside the gene matches.

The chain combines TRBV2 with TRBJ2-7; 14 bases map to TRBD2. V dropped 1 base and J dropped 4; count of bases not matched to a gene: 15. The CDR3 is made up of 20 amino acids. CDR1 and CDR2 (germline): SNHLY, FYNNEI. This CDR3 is CASSEVRLSGLAGGRYEQYF. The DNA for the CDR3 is TGTGCCAGCAGTGAAGTGCGACTTTCTGGACTAGCGGGAGGTAGATACGAGCAGTACTTC.

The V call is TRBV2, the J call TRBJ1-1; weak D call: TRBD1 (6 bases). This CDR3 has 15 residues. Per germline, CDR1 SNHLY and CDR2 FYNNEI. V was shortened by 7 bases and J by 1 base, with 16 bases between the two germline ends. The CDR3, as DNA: TGTGCCAGCATCCCAGGGGAACAGTGGAACACTGAAGCTTTCTTT. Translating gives CASIPGEQWNTEAFF.

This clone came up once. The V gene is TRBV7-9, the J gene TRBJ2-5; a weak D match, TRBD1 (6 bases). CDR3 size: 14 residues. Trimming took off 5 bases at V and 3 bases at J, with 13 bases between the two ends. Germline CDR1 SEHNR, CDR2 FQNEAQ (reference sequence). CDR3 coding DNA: TGTGCCAGCAGCGACCTAGGACAGAAAGAGACCCAGTACTTC. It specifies CASSDLGQKETQYF.

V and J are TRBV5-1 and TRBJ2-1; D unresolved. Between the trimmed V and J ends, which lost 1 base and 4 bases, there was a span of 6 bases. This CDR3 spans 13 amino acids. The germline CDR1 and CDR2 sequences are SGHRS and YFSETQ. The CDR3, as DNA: TGCGCCAGCAGCTTGAGCCGATACAATGAGCAGTTCTTC. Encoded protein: CASSLSRYNEQFF.

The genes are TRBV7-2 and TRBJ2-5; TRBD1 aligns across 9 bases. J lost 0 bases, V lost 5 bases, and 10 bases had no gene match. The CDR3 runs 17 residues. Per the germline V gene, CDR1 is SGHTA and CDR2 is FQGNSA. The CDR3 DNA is TGTGCCAGCAGCCCTAGGGGGGACAGGGTGTACCAAGAGACCCAGTACTTC. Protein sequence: CASSPRGDRVYQETQYF.

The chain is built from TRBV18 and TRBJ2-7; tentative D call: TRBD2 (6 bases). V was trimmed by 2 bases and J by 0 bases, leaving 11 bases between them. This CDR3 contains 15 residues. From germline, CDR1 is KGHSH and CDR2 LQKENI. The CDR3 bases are TGTGCCAGCTCACCATTGGAGGGGCTCTCCTACGAGCAGTACTTC. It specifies CASSPLEGLSYEQYF.

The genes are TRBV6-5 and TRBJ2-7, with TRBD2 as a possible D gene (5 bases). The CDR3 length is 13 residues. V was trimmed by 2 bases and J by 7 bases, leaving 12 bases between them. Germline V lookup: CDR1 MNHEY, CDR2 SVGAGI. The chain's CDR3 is CASSYNLRGEQYF. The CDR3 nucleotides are TGTGCCAGCAGTTACAATCTTCGGGGTGAGCAGTACTTC.

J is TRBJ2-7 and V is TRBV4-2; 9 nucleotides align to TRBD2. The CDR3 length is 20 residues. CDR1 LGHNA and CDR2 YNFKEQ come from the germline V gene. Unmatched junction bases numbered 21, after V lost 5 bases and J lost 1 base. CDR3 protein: CASSAQLGGGMSGRSYEQYF. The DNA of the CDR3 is TGTGCCAGCAGCGCACAACTGGGGGGAGGAATGAGCGGGAGGTCCTACGAGCAGTACTTC.

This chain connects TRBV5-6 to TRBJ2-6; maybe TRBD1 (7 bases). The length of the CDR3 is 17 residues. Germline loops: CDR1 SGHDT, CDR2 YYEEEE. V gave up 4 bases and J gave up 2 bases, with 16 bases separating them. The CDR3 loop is CASSTRQGLAGANVLTF. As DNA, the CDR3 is TGTGCCAGCAGCACCCGACAGGGACTGGCTGGGGCCAACGTCCTGACTTTC. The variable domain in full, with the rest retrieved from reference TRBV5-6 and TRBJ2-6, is DAGVTQSPTHLIKTRGQQVTLRCSPKSGHDTVSWYQQALGQGPQFIFQYYEEEERQRGNFPDRFSGHQFPNYSSELNVNALLLGDSALYLCASSTRQGLAGANVLTFGAGSRLTVL.

The CDR3 region is CSGSQGSTDTQYF. The CDR3 region has the DNA TGCAGCGGATCTCAGGGAAGCACAGATACGCAGTATTTT. The V and J genes are TRBV29-1 and TRBJ2-3; D may be TRBD1 (5 bases). The CDR3 totals 13 residues. CDR1 and CDR2 (germline): SQVTM, ANQGSEA. V lost 7 bases and J lost 0, with 11 bases in between.

The CDR3 loop reads CASSNPGLTYEQYF. The CDR3, as DNA: TGTGCCAGTAGTAACCCGGGACTCACCTACGAGCAGTACTTC. The chain carries TRBV19 and TRBJ2-7, with a tentative D call TRBD2 (6 bases). CDR3 length equals 14 residues. The germline V gene has CDR1 LNHDA and CDR2 SQIVND (reference sequence). Trimming left V 4 bases short and J 2 bases short, with 12 bases between.

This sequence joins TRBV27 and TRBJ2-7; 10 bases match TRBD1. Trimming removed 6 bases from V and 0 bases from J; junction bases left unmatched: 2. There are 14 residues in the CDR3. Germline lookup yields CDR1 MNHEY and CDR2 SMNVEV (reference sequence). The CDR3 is CASSRQGASYEQYF. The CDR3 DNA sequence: TGTGCCAGCAGCCGACAGGGGGCCTCCTACGAGCAGTACTTC.

CDR3 sequence: CASSFLKERGATDTQYF. The CDR3 bases are TGTGCCAGCAGTTTTCTTAAGGAGCGGGGGGCCACAGATACGCAGTATTTT. The J gene is TRBJ2-3, the V gene TRBV28; TRBD2 matches at 9 bases. The CDR3 loop spans 17 amino acids. The germline gives CDR1 MDHEN, CDR2 SYDVKM. V gave up 3 bases and J gave up 2 bases; unmatched junction bases: 9.

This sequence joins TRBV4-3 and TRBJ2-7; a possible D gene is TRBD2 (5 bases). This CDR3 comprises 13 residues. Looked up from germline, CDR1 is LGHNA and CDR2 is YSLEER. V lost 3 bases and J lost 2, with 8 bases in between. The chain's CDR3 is CASSHHGTYEQYF. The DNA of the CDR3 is TGCGCCAGCAGCCATCACGGGACCTACGAGCAGTACTTC.

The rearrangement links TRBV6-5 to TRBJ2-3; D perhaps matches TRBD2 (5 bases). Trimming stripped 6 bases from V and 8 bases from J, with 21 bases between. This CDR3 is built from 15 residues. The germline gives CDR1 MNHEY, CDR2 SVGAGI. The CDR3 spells CASSRDGYDAGTQYF. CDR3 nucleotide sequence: TGTGCCAGCAGCAGAGATGGTTACGACGCGGGTACGCAGTATTTT.

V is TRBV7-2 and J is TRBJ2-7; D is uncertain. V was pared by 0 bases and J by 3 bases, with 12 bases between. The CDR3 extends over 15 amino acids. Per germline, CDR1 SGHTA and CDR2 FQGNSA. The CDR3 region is CASSLARLGIYEQYF. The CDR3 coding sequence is TGTGCCAGCAGCTTAGCGCGGCTGGGTATCTACGAGCAGTACTTC.

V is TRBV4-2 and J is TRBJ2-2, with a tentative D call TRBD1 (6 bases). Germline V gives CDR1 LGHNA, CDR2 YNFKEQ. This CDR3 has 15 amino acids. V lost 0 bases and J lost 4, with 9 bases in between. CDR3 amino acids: CASSQDIGGTGELFF. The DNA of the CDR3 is TGTGCCAGCAGCCAAGATATAGGGGGCACCGGGGAGCTGTTTTTT.

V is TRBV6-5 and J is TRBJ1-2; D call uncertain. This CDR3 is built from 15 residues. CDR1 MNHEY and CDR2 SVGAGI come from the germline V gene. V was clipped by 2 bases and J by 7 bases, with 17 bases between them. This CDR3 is CASSYRDGSSSGYTF. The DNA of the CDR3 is TGTGCCAGCAGTTACCGCGACGGAAGTTCTAGTGGCTACACCTTC.